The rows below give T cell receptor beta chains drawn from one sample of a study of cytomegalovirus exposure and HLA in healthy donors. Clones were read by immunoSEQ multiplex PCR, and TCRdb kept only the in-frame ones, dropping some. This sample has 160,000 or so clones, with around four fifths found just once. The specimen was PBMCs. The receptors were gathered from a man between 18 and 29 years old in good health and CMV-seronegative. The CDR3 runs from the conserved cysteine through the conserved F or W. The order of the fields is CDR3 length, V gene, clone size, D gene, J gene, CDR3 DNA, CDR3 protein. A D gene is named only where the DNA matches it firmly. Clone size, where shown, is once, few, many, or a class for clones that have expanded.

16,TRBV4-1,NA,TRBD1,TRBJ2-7,TGCGCCAGCAGTTCCGGACAGGGGGTATCGTCTCGCGAGCAGTACTTC,CASSSGQGVSSREQYF
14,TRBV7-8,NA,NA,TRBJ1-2,TGTGCCAGCAGCTTACTCCGCGGGGACTATGGCTACACCTTC,CASSLLRGDYGYTF
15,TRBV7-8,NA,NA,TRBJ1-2,TGTGCCAGCAGCTTGACGACAGCGATAGGGTATGGCTACACCTTC,CASSLTTAIGYGYTF
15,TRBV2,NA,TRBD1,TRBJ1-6,TGTGCCAGCAGTGTACTGGGACAGGGAGGCTCACCCCTCCACTTT,CASSVLGQGGSPLHF
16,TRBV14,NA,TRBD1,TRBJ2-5,TGTGCCAGCAGCCTTATAAACAGGGGAAGGAGCGAGACCCAGTACTTC,CASSLINRGRSETQYF
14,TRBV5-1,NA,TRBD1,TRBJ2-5,TGCGCCAGCAGCCGAGGACAGGGGGAAGAGACCCAGTACTTC,CASSRGQGEETQYF
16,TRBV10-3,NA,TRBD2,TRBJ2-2,TGTGCCATCAGTGGCCTAGCGGGAGGTAGTACCGGGGAGCTGTTTTTT,CAISGLAGGSTGELFF
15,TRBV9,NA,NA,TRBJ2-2,TGTGCCAGCAGCGTAGGTAATCCTAACACCGGGGAGCTGTTTTTT,CASSVGNPNTGELFF
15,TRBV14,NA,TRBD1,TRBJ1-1,TGTGCCAGCAGCCTAGGGGGACAGGTCACAGGGGAAGCTTTCTTT,CASSLGGQVTGEAFF
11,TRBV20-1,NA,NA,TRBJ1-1,TGCAGTGCACAAGCGCAGATCACAGCTTTCTTT,CSAQAQITAFF
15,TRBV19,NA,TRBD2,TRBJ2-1,TGTGCCAGTAGTATAGTAGGACTAGTAGGTTATGAGCAGTTCTTC,CASSIVGLVGYEQFF
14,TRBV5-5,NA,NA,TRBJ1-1,TGTGCCAGCAGCTTGCCGGGAATGAACACTGAAGCTTTCTTT,CASSLPGMNTEAFF
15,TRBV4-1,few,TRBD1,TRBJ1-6,TGCGCCAGCACTCAGGGGGACAGGGTTAATTCACCCCTCCACTTT,CASTQGDRVNSPLHF
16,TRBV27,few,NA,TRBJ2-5,TGTGCCAGCAGTTTCACCCCGGGATCAAAGGTGGAGACCCAGTACTTC,CASSFTPGSKVETQYF
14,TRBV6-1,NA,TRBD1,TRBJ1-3,TGTGCCGGGGGACAGGCCTCCTCTGGAAACACCATATATTTT,CAGGQASSGNTIYF
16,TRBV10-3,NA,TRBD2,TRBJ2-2,TGTGCCATCAGTGAGTCGAGGTTCGGGAGGACCGGGGAGCTGTTTTTT,CAISESRFGRTGELFF
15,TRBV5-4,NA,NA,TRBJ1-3,TGTGCCAGCAGCTCACAGTCGCCCTCTGGAAACACCATATATTTT,CASSSQSPSGNTIYF
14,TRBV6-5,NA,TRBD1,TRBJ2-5,TGTGCCAGCAGCCCCGGGACAGGACAAGAGACCCAGTACTTC,CASSPGTGQETQYF
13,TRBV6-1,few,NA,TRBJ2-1,TGTGCCAGCGGAATAGCGCTCTACAATGAGCAGTTCTTC,CASGIALYNEQFF
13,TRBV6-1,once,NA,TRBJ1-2,TGTGCCAGCAGTGAATTGTCAGGGCTCGGCTACACCTTC,CASSELSGLGYTF
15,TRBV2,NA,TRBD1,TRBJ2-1,TGTGCCAGTCGGTCGGGGACAGGAGCCTACAATGAGCAGTTCTTC,CASRSGTGAYNEQFF
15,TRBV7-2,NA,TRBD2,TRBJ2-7,TGTGCCAGCAGCTTAACTAGCGGGAGGGCCAACGAGCAGTACTTC,CASSLTSGRANEQYF
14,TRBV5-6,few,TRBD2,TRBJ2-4,TGTGCCAGCAGCCCCGGACTAGCTCAGGACATTCAGTACTTC,CASSPGLAQDIQYF
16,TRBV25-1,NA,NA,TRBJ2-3,TGTGCCAGCACCCGCGGAAAGGGGTCACCCACAGATACGCAGTATTTT,CASTRGKGSPTDTQYF
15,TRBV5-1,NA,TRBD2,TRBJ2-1,TGCGCCAGCAGCCCCGGGACTAGCGGGAGTAGTGAGCAGTTCTTC,CASSPGTSGSSEQFF
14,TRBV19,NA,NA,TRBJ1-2,TGTGCCAGTTCCCCGTGGGCAGGGAACTATGGCTACACCTTC,CASSPWAGNYGYTF
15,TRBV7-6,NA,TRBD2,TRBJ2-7,TGTGCCAGCAGCCCTCAAGCGGGAAGCTCCTACGAGCAGTACTTC,CASSPQAGSSYEQYF
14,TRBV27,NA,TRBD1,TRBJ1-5,TGTGCCAGCCGGGACAGGGGAACCAATCAGCCCCAGCATTTT,CASRDRGTNQPQHF
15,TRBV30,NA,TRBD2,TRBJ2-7,TGTGCCTGGAGTGGACTAGCGGGGCCCTTCTGGGAGCAGTACTTC,CAWSGLAGPFWEQYF
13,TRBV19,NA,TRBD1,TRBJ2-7,TGTGCCAGTAGCGACAGGGTATCTGACGAGCAGTACTTC,CASSDRVSDEQYF
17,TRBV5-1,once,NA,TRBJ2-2,TGCGCCAGCAGCTTCTCGACCGGGACTGATAACACCGGGGAGCTGTTTTTT,CASSFSTGTDNTGELFF
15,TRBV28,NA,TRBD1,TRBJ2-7,TGTGCCAGCAGCCCACCGGGACAGGGCCCTTACGAGCAGTACTTC,CASSPPGQGPYEQYF
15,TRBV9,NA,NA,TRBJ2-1,TGTGCCAGCAGCCCTAGGGGGAGCTCCTACAATGAGCAGTTCTTC,CASSPRGSSYNEQFF
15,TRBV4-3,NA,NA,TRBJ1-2,TGCGCCAGCAGCCAAGGAAGGGGCGTAAACTATGGCTACACCTTC,CASSQGRGVNYGYTF
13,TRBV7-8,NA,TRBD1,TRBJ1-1,TGTGCCAGCAGCCCCACAGGGGGCGCGGAAGCTTTCTTT,CASSPTGGAEAFF
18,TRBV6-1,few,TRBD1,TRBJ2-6,TGTGCCAGCAGTGAAGCAGGACAGGGGGCTTCTGGGGCCAACGTCCTGACTTTC,CASSEAGQGASGANVLTF
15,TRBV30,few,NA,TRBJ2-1,TGTGCCTGGAGTGTGGGCCAGGAACCCTACAATGAGCAGTTCTTC,CAWSVGQEPYNEQFF
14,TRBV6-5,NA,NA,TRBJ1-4,TGTGCCAGCAGTGGGAAAGGGAGATATGAAAAACTGTTTTTT,CASSGKGRYEKLFF
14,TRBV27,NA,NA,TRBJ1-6,TGTGCCAGCAGTTTATCGGGCAATAGGTCACCCCTCCACTTT,CASSLSGNRSPLHF
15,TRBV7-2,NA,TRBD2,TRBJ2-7,TGTGCCAGCAGCCCTCGACTAGCGGGATCTCGTGAGCAGTACTTC,CASSPRLAGSREQYF
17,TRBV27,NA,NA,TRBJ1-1,TGTGCCAGCAGTTTAGGATCAGGCATGAACATGAACACTGAAGCTTTCTTT,CASSLGSGMNMNTEAFF
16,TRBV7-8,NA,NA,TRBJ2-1,TGTGCCAGCAGCTTAAGGGGTCGTAGATACTACAATGAGCAGTTCTTC,CASSLRGRRYYNEQFF
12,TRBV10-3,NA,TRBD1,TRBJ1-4,TGTGCCATCCGGGGACAGGAGGAAAAACTGTTTTTT,CAIRGQEEKLFF
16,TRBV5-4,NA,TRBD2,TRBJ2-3,TGTGCCAGCAGCCCAGAAGCGGGAGCTACCACAGATACGCAGTATTTT,CASSPEAGATTDTQYF
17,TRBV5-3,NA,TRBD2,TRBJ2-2,TGTGCCAGTGGGGCACTAGCGGGACTCGCGAACACCGGGGAGCTGTTTTTT,CASGALAGLANTGELFF
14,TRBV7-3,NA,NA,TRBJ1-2,TGTGCCAGCAGCCCCGCGGGGGATGACTATGGCTACACCTTC,CASSPAGDDYGYTF
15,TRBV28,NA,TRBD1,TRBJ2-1,TGTGCCAGCAGTACCGGCAGGGGGCTGTACAATGAGCAGTTCTTC,CASSTGRGLYNEQFF
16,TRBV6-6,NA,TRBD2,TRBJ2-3,TGTGCCAGCACCGACTTAGCGGGAGTTGTATCAGATACGCAGTATTTT,CASTDLAGVVSDTQYF
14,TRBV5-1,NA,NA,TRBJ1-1,TGCGCCAGCAGCTTCGACGGGTTTAACACTGAAGCTTTCTTT,CASSFDGFNTEAFF
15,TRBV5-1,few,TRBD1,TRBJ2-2,TGCGCCAGCAGCTCCGGGACAGGGAACACCGGGGAGCTGTTTTTT,CASSSGTGNTGELFF
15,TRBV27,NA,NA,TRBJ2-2,TGTGCCAGCAGTTTTGGGCTGCTTAACACCGGGGAGCTGTTTTTT,CASSFGLLNTGELFF
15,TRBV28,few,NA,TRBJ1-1,TGTGCCAGCAGCGAAGGGGGGGCGCTAGACCCAAGGGCTTTCTTT,CASSEGGALDPRAFF